What follows is one T cell receptor beta chain and its context. This sample was taken from a study of T cells after somatic rescue of genetic block. Measured with immunoSEQ multiplex PCR; TCRdb has only the in-frame clones, and not every one. The sample carries 60,000 to 90,000 clones, approximately 91% recorded once. From germline, CDR1 is SGHVS and CDR2 FQNEAQ. V shed 3 bases, J shed 5 bases, and the junction held 2 bases outside the gene matches. This CDR3 contains 14 residues. The chain has TRBV7-8 and TRBJ2-5; 11 bases align to TRBD2. The source of this sequence is a man aged 25 to 40. Specimen: peripheral blood mononuclear cells (PBMCs). Here the CDR3 reads CASSLLAGGETQYF. In nucleotides, the CDR3 is TGTGCCAGCAGCTTGCTAGCGGGGGGTGAGACCCAGTACTTC.